Detailed here is one T cell receptor (beta chain). This CDR3 has 14 amino acids. Germline V lookup: CDR1 SGHRS, CDR2 YFSETQ. Trimming took off 7 bases at V and 2 bases at J, with 15 bases between the two ends. The data are from a study of OX40 agonist ivuxolimab in advanced cancers. Background on the study: Ivuxolimab, an antibody that agonizes OX40 (CD134), was administered to the patients.

The method was immunoSEQ multiplex PCR; TCRdb's version includes in-frame clones alone and lacks a portion of them. Of about 48,000 clones detected, 83% appear once; the ten largest clones hold roughly 1.2%. This sequence was found in an adult with an advanced solid tumor such as melanoma, head and neck, liver or kidney cancer. The sample here was CD4+ or CD8+ T cells sorted from blood, taken in a trial of the OX40 agonist ivuxolimab. This chain joins TRBV5-1 and TRBJ1-2, with D tentatively TRBD1 (6 bases). CDR3 sequence: CASSGGTGNYGYTF. In nucleotides, the CDR3 is TGCGCCAGCTCTGGGGGAACAGGGAACTATGGCTACACCTTC.